Following are 5 T cell receptor beta chains from one sample sequenced in a study of human T cells and chemical hapten exposure. Each CDR3 protein is one row after TCRdb ran MiXCR on the RACE reads. The sample comprises around 39,000 distinct CDR3 sequences, approximately 6.3% of which are singletons, and roughly 9.2% rests with the top ten. Time point meaning: patch test 1, 2 weeks after DPC sensitization. As for treatment: therapeutic diphenylcyclopropenone sensitization with weekly scalp DPC. Whole blood, unfractionated, served as the material for total RNA extraction. The input for sequencing was whole blood, taken in connection with sensitization to the hapten diphenylcyclopropenone (DPC). These receptors originate from a woman aged 30 to 39 with alopecia areata. Some clones in this sample may be carry-over from other donors' samples.

This clonotype was counted ten times or more. The chain couples TRBV2 to TRBJ1-4; D gene uncertain. CDR3 length equals 14 residues. V dropped 7 bases and J dropped 0 bases, with 9 bases sitting between them. Per the germline V gene, CDR1 is SNHLY and CDR2 is FYNNEI. The CDR3 sequence: CASIPTSTNEKLFF. CDR3 in DNA: TGTGCCAGCATCCCGACATCAACTAATGAAAAACTGTTTTTT.

The chain has TRBV27 and TRBJ1-2, with unresolved D. Germline V gene sequence: CDR1 MNHEY, CDR2 SMNVEV (reference sequence). This CDR3 contains 18 residues. The germline V and J ends were trimmed by 0 bases and 1 base, with 18 bases remaining between them. The CDR3 DNA sequence: TGTGCCAGCAGTTTATCGTTTCGAGAGGCTGCATTTAACTATGGCTACACCTTC. Its protein is CASSLSFREAAFNYGYTF.

This clonotype has at least ten counts. This chain uses TRBV28 with TRBJ1-2; no definite D call. The V gene lost 2 bases and the J gene lost 4 bases, with 11 bases spanning the gap. The germline V gene has CDR1 MDHEN and CDR2 SYDVKM. This CDR3 spans 14 amino acids. CDR3: CASSLGNRAYGYTF. CDR3 DNA: TGTGCCAGCAGTTTAGGAAACCGTGCCTATGGCTACACCTTC.

In this sample, this clonotype turned up many times. In nucleotides, the CDR3 is TGTGCCAGCAGTTCACAGGGTTTCGTGCGTTCACCCCTCCACTTT. This sequence encodes CASSSQGFVRSPLHF. The V call is TRBV12-3 or TRBV12-4, the J call TRBJ1-6; possible D gene TRBD1, 6 bases. The CDR3 contains 15 residues. Trimming left V 4 bases short and J 9 bases short, with 16 bases between.

The chain carries TRBV28 and TRBJ1-1; D gene ambiguous. The CDR3 consists of 12 residues. In germline, CDR1 is MDHEN, CDR2 SYDVKM. Trimming removed 6 bases at V and 1 base at J, with 6 bases between. The DNA of the CDR3 is TGTGCCAGCAGAGACACGAACACTGAAGCTTTCTTT. As protein: CASRDTNTEAFF.